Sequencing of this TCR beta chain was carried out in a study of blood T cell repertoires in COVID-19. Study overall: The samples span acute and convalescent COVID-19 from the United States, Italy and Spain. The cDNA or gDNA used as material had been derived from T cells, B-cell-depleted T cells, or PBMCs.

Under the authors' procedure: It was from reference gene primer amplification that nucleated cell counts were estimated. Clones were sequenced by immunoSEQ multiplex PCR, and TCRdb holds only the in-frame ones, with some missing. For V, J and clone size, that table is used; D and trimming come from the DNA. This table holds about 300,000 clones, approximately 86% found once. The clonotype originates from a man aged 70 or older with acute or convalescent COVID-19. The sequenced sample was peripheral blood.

CDR3 in DNA: TGTGCCAGCAGCCTTCGACTAGCGGGAGATAATGAGCAGTTCTTC. Translation: CASSLRLAGDNEQFF. The chain is built from TRBV7-2 and TRBJ2-1; 12 bases are shared with TRBD2. The V gene's germline CDR1 is SGHTA and CDR2 FQGNSA. Trimming removed 5 bases from V and 7 bases from J; junction bases left unmatched: 6. This CDR3 has 15 amino acids.